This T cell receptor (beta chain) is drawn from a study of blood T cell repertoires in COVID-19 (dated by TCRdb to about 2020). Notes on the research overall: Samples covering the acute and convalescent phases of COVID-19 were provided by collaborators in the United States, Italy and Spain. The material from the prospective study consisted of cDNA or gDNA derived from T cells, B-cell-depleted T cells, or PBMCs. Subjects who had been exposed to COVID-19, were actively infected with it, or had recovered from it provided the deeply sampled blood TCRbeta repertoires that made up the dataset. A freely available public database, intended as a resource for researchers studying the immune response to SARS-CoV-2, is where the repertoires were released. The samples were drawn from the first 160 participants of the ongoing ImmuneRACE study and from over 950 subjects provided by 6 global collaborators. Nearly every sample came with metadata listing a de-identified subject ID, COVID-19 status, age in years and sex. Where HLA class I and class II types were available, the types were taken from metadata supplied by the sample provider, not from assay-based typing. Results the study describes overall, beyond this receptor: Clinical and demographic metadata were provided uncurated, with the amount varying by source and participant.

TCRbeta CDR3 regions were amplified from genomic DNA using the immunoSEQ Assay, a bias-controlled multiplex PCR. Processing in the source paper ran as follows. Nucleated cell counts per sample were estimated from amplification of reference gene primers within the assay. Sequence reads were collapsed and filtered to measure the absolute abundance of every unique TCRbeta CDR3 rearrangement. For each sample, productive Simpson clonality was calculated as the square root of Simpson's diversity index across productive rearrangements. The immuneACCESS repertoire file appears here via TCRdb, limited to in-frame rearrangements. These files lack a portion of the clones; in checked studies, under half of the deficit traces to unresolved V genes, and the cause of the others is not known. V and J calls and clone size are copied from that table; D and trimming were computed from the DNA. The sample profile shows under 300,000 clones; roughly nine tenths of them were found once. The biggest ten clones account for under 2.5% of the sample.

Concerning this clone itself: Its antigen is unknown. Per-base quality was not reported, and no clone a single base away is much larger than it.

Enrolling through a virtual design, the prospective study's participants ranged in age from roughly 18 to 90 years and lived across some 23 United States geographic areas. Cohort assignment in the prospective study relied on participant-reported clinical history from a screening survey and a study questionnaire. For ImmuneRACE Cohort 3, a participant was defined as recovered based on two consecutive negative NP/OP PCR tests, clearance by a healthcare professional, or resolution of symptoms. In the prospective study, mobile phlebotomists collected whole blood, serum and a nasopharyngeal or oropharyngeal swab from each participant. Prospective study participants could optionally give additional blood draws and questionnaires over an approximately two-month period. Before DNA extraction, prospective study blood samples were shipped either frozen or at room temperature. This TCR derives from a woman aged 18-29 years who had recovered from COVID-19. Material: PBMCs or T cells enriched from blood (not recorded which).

The nucleotide sequence is TGTGCCAGCAGCCGCGCGGGGGCTGTTACCACAGATACGCAGTATTTT. This gives the protein CASSRAGAVTTDTQYF. Here the chain combines TRBV7-9 and TRBJ2-3; perhaps TRBD2 is the D gene, with 7 bases matching. Relative to germline, V is 5 bases shorter and J is 2 bases shorter, with 17 bases between their ends. The CDR3 has 16 amino acids, counting the end cysteine and phenylalanine. Here the CDR3 DNA is all that survives: 48 bases in frame from base 1. CDR1 is given as SEHNR and CDR2 as FQNEAQ, both from the germline V gene (reference sequence).